This TCR beta chain comes out of a study of blood T cell repertoires in COVID-19. In the authors' methods: Using reference gene primer amplification, nucleated cell counts were estimated. Method: immunoSEQ multiplex PCR; TCRdb's copy keeps in-frame clones and lacks some. V and J calls and clone size follow that table, whereas D and trimming were derived from the DNA. This table has tens of thousands of clones, roughly 90% appearing once. The germline gives CDR1 MRHNA, CDR2 SNTAGT. V lost 2 bases to trimming and J lost 7 bases; unmatched junction nucleotides: 7. The CDR3 has 14 amino acids. The sequenced sample was peripheral blood. The chain carries TRBV6-4 and TRBJ1-2; 7 bases align to TRBD1. The TCR sequence derives from an elderly woman with active or convalescent COVID-19. The CDR3 sequence is CASSDEPGGRGYTF. The CDR3, as DNA: TGTGCCAGCAGTGACGAGCCAGGGGGACGTGGCTACACCTTC.